This T cell receptor (beta chain) is drawn from a study of OX40 agonist ivuxolimab in advanced cancers. Data came from immunoSEQ multiplex PCR; TCRdb stores just in-frame clones and leaves some out. The data hold roughly 34,000 clones, with 60% to 85% observed a single time. CDR1 and CDR2 (germline): MDHEN, SYDVKM. This CDR3 is built from 14 residues. Trimming took off 5 bases at V and 3 bases at J, with 12 bases between the two ends. The sequenced sample was CD4+ or CD8+ T cells sorted from blood, obtained in a trial of the OX40 agonist ivuxolimab. The TCR was taken from an adult with an advanced solid tumor such as melanoma, head and neck, liver or kidney cancer. The chain joins TRBV28 to TRBJ2-3, with D perhaps given as TRBD1 or TRBD2 (5 bases each). The CDR3 bases are TGTGCCAGCAGTCTTCCGGGGCCTACAGATACGCAGTATTTT. As protein: CASSLPGPTDTQYF.